These 11 T cell receptor beta chains originate from one sample sequenced in a study of beta chain features in type 1 diabetes. Reverse transcribing all isolated RNA meant expressed TCRB transcripts were sequenced. Assay: immunoSEQ multiplex PCR; the TCRdb copy retains only in-frame clones and omits some. The data show 500,000 to 650,000 clones, 9.5% to 15% seen once. Overall study results and limits: Type 1 diabetes patients had TCRB CDR3s that were shorter (moderately but significantly so) in all four CD4+ subsets.

These receptors have no known antigen. What was sequenced was naive CD4+ T cells from blood. All receptors come from a man aged 25-45 years with type 1 diabetes.

In its sample, this clone was seen a few times. The chain links TRBV19 to TRBJ2-6; D is ambiguous. The CDR3 spans 14 residues. Trimming shortened V by 7 bases and J by 3 bases, and 10 bases separated the two germline ends. Per the germline V gene, CDR1 is LNHDA and CDR2 is SQIVND (reference sequence). The CDR3 bases are TGTGCCAGTACTCAGGCCGGTGGGGCCAACGTCCTGACTTTC. This sequence encodes CASTQAGGANVLTF.

The chain has TRBV7-2 and TRBJ2-7; D is possibly TRBD1 (6 bases). CDR1 is SGHTA and CDR2 is FQGNSA in the germline V gene. The CDR3 has 15 residues. Trimming removed 3 bases from V and 6 bases from J, with 18 bases in between. The DNA for the CDR3 is TGTGCCAGCAGCTTTACGGGGACAACTTGGGGCGAGCAGTACTTC. Protein: CASSFTGTTWGEQYF.

This clone was counted a few times. The chain couples TRBV25-1 to TRBJ1-6; no reliable D call. The CDR3 covers 18 residues. CDR1 and CDR2 from the germline V gene are MGHDK and SYGVNS. V was trimmed by 2 bases and J by 8 bases, leaving 22 bases between them. The CDR3, as DNA: TGTGCCAGCAGTGAAGAACCACCACTACGCCTTAATGATTCACCCCTCCACTTT. Its translation: CASSEEPPLRLNDSPLHF.

This clone has just a few counts. The chain carries TRBV11-2 and TRBJ2-3; D gene uncertain. The ends were cut back, 1 base at V and 0 bases at J, with 11 bases in the middle. Germline V gene sequence: CDR1 SGHAT, CDR2 FQNNGV. The CDR3 covers 16 residues. CDR3 DNA: TGTGCCAGCAGCTTAGGGGCGTCGGAAAGCACAGATACGCAGTATTTT. As protein: CASSLGASESTDTQYF.

This clone appeared a few times. The chain joins TRBV19 to TRBJ2-5; D perhaps matches TRBD2 (6 bases). CDR3 size: 16 residues. Looked up from germline, CDR1 is LNHDA and CDR2 is SQIVND (reference sequence). Trimming left V 3 bases short and J 4 bases short, with 18 bases between. DNA of the CDR3: TGTGCCAGTAGTATTTCGGGACTGACGGGAGTAGAGACCCAGTACTTC. Its protein is CASSISGLTGVETQYF.

This clone was detected only a few times. The genes are TRBV5-4 and TRBJ2-3, with 8 bases identical to TRBD2. The V and J ends lost 3 bases and 0 bases, in that order; junction bases with no gene match: 3. Germline V gene lookup returns CDR1 SGHNT and CDR2 YYREEE (reference sequence). This CDR3 contains 15 residues. The CDR3 loop is CASSSTSGSTDTQYF. The CDR3 DNA follows: TGTGCCAGCAGCTCAACTAGCGGTAGCACAGATACGCAGTATTTT.

J is TRBJ1-1 and V is TRBV15; 9 nucleotides agree with TRBD1. J lost 2 bases, V lost 3 bases, and 7 bases had no gene match. The CDR3 is 16 amino acids. CDR1 and CDR2 (germline): LNHNV, YYDKDF (reference sequence). This chain's CDR3 is CATSRTHRGLNTEAFF. The CDR3 nucleotides read TGTGCCACCAGCAGGACCCACAGGGGGCTCAACACTGAAGCTTTCTTT.

This clone has only a few counts. The chain is built from TRBV28 and TRBJ2-7; D is possibly TRBD2 (6 bases). The CDR3 is made up of 12 amino acids. Trimming left V 0 bases short and J 6 bases short, with 6 bases between. Germline lookup yields CDR1 MDHEN and CDR2 SYDVKM. CDR3: CASSLWGGEQYF. The DNA for the CDR3 is TGTGCCAGCAGTTTATGGGGGGGCGAGCAGTACTTC.

The J gene is TRBJ2-5, the V gene TRBV5-4, with D hard to call. V dropped 5 bases and J dropped 1 base, with 6 bases sitting between them. Germline CDR1 SGHNT, CDR2 YYREEE (reference sequence). The CDR3 loop spans 12 amino acids. In nucleotides, the CDR3 is TGTGCCAGCAGGGACGGCCAAGAGACCCAGTACTTC. Protein: CASRDGQETQYF.

CDR3 DNA: TGCGCCAGCAGCTTGGGAGGGAACTCTGGAAACACCATATATTTT. As protein: CASSLGGNSGNTIYF. This chain connects TRBV5-1 to TRBJ1-3; D remains ambiguous. With 0 bases removed from V and 0 bases from J, the gap between germline ends came to 7 bases. This CDR3 has 15 residues. Germline values: CDR1 SGHRS, CDR2 YFSETQ.

This chain uses TRBV5-1 with TRBJ2-7; D gene ambiguous. The V and J ends lost 0 bases and 0 bases respectively, with 10 bases between them. The CDR3 consists of 15 residues. Per the germline V gene, CDR1 is SGHRS and CDR2 is YFSETQ. The CDR3 reads CASSLAGDNSYEQYF. The CDR3 DNA follows: TGCGCCAGCAGCTTGGCAGGTGACAACTCCTACGAGCAGTACTTC.